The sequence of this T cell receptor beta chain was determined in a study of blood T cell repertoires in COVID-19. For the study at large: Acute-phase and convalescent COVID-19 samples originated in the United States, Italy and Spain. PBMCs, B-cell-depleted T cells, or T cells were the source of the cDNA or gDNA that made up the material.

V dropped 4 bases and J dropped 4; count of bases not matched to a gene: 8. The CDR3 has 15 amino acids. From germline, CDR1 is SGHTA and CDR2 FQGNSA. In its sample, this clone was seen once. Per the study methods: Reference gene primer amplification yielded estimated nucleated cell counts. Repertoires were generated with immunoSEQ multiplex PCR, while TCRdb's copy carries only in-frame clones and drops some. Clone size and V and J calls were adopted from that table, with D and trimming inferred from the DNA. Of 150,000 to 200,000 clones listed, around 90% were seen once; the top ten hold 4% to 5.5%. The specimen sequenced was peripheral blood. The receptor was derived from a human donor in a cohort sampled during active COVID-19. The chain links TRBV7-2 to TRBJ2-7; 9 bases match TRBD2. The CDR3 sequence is CASSSGAGGWYEQYF. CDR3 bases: TGTGCCAGCAGCTCTGGAGCGGGAGGATGGTACGAGCAGTACTTC.